The clone carrying this T cell receptor beta chain was counted many times. The antigen is undetermined. CDR3 regions were amplified by Arm-PCR using iRepertoire HTBI primers to build TCR beta libraries. TCRdb re-derived calls from the multiplex PCR reads in MiXCR, one entry per CDR3 protein. The sample consists of more than 300,000 distinct CDR3 sequences, roughly a sixth of them appearing once. This entry belongs to a study of regulatory T cells in long-lasting Graves disease. Study summary: For a period under 3 months, newly diagnosed Graves' patients had taken antithyroid drugs.

Findings and caveats of the study: Whereas more than 950 public clonotypes were shared by new patients, persistent patients shared more, at 2,500 to 3,000.

Time point specified: newly diagnosed GD, antithyroid drugs for less than 3 months. RNA isolated from PBMCs was used to make the TCR library. This TCR came from a female donor with Graves disease. Sequences were derived from peripheral blood mononuclear cells (PBMCs), sampled at new diagnosis, from a patient treated with antithyroid drugs.

CDR3 nucleotide sequence: TGTGCCAGCAGCGGGTGGGACGCGGGAGGCTATGGCTACACCTTC. Its protein is CASSGWDAGGYGYTF. The V and J genes are TRBV12-3 or TRBV12-4 and TRBJ1-2, with D perhaps matching TRBD1 (5 bases). Trimming stripped 6 bases from V and 4 bases from J, with 18 bases between. This CDR3 spans 15 amino acids.